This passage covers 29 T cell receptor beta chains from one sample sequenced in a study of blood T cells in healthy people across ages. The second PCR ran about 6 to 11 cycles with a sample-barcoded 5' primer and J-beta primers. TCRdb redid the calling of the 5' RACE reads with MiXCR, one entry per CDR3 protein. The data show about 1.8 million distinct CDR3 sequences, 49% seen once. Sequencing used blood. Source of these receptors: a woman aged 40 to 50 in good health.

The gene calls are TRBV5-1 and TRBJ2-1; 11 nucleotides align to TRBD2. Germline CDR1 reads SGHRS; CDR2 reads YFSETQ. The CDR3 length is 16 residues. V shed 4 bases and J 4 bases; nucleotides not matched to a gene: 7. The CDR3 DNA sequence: TGCGCCAGCAGCCCGGGACTAGCGGTGGGGTACAATGAGCAGTTCTTC. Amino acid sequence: CASSPGLAVGYNEQFF.

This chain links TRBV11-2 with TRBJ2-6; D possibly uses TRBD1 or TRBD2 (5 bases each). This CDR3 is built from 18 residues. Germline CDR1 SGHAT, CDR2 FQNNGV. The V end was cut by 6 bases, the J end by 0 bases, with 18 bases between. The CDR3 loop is CASRPGPTKSSGANVLTF. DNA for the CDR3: TGTGCCAGCAGGCCGGGACCAACAAAATCCTCTGGGGCCAACGTCCTGACTTTC.

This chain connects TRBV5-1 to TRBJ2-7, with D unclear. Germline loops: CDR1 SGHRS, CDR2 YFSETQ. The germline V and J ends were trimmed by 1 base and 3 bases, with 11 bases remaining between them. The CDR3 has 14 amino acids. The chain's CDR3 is CASSLSLVNYEQYF. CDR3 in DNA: TGCGCCAGCAGCTTGTCTCTAGTGAACTACGAGCAGTACTTC. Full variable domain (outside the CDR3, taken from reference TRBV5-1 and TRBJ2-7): KAGVTQTPRYLIKTRGQQVTLSCSPISGHRSVSWYQQTPGQGLQFLFEYFSETQRNKGNFPGRFSGRQFSNSRSEMNVSTLELGDSALYLCASSLSLVNYEQYFGPGTRLTVT.

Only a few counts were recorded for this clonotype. The chain's CDR3 is CASSRQGKTGYTF. CDR3 in DNA: TGTGCCAGCAGTCGACAGGGCAAGACTGGCTACACCTTC. This chain uses TRBV6-5 with TRBJ1-2; 7 bases line up with TRBD1. The CDR3 totals 13 residues. The V and J ends lost 5 bases and 7 bases, in that order; junction bases with no gene match: 7. Germline CDR1 and CDR2: MNHEY and SVGAGI.

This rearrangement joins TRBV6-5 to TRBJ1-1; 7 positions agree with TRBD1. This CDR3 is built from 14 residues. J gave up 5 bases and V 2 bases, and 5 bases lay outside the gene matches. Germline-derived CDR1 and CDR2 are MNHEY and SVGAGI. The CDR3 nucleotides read TGTGCCAGCAGTTACCAGGGGGAAGGGACTGAAGCTTTCTTT. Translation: CASSYQGEGTEAFF.

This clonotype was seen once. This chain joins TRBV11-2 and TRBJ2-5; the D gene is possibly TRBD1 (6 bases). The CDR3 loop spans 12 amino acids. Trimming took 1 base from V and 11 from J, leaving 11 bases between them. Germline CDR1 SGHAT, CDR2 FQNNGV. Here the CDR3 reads CASSLAGGQQYF. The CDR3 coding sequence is TGTGCCAGCAGCTTAGCTGGGGGACAACAGTACTTC.

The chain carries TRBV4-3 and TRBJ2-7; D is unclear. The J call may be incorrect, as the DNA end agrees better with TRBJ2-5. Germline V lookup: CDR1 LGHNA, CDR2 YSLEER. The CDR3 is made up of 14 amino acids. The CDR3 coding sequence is TGCGCCAGCAGCCAAGGAGTCAGGAGTGGGACCCAGTACTTC. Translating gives CASSQGVRSGTQYF.

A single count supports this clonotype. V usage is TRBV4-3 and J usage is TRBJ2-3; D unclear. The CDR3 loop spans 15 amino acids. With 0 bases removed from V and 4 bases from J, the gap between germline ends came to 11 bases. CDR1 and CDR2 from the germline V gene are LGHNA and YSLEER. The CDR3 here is CASSQDMVVADTQYF. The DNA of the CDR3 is TGCGCCAGCAGCCAAGATATGGTAGTAGCAGATACGCAGTATTTT.

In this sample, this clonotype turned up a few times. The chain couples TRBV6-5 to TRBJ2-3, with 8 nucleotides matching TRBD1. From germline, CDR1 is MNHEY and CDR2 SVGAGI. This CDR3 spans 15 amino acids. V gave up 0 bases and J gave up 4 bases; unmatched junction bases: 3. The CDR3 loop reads CASSYSDRAPDTQYF. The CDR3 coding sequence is TGTGCCAGCAGTTACTCGGACAGGGCCCCAGATACGCAGTATTTT.

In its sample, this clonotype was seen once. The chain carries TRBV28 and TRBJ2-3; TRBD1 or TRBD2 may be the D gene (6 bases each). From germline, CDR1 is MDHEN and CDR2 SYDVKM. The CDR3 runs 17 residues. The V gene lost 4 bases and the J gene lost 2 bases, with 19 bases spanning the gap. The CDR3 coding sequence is TGTGCCAGCAGTTCCTGGGTGGGGGGCAAGTTCACAGATACGCAGTATTTT. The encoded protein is CASSSWVGGKFTDTQYF. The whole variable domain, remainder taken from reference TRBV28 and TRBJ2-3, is DVKVTQSSRYLVKRTGEKVFLECVQDMDHENMFWYRQDPGLGLRLIYFSYDVKMKEKGDIPEGYSVSREKKERFSLILESASTNQTSMYLCASSSWVGGKFTDTQYFGPGTRLTVL.

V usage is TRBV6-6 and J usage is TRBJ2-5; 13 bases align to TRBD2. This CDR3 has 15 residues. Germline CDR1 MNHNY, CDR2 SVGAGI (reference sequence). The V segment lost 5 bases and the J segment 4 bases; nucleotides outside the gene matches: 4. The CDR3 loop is CASSETSGGRETQYF. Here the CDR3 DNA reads TGTGCCAGCAGTGAGACTAGCGGGGGGAGAGAGACCCAGTACTTC.

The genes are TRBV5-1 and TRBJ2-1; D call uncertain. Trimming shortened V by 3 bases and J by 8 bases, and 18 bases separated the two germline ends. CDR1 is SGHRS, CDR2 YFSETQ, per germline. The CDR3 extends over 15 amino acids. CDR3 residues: CASSSMRRESHEQFF. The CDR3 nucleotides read TGCGCCAGCAGCTCAATGAGAAGGGAATCCCATGAGCAGTTCTTC.

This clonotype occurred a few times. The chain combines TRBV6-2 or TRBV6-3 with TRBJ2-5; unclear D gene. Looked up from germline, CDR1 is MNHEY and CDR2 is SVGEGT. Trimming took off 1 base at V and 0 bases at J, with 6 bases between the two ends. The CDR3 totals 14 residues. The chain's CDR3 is CASSYWVDQETQYF. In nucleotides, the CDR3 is TGTGCCAGCAGTTACTGGGTCGACCAAGAGACCCAGTACTTC.

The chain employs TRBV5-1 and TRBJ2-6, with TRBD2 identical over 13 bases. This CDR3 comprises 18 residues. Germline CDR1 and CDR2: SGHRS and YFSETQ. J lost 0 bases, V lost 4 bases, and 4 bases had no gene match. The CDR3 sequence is CASSQWTSGSSGANVLTF. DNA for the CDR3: TGCGCCAGCAGCCAATGGACTAGCGGGAGCTCTGGGGCCAACGTCCTGACTTTC.

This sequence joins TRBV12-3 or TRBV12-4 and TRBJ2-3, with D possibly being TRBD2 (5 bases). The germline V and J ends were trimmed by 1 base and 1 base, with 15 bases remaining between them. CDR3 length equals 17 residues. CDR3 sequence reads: CASSLGGADGGTDTQYF. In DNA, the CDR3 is TGTGCCAGCAGTTTAGGAGGAGCGGACGGGGGCACAGATACGCAGTATTTT.

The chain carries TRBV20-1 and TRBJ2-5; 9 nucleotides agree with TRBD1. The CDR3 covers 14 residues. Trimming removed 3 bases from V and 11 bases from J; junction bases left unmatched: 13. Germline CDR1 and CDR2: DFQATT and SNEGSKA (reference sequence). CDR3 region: CSARSGQGSNEQYF. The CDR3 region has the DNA TGCAGTGCTAGGTCTGGACAGGGGAGCAATGAGCAGTACTTC.

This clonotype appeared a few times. CDR3 amino acids: CASRRGLAGNTIYF. The CDR3 nucleotides read TGTGCCAGCCGCAGGGGGCTGGCCGGAAACACCATATATTTT. The J gene is TRBJ1-3, the V gene TRBV6-5, with TRBD1 identical over 8 bases. This CDR3 spans 14 amino acids. Per the germline V gene, CDR1 is MNHEY and CDR2 is SVGAGI. The trim removed 8 bases at V and 4 bases at J, leaving 7 bases unmatched.

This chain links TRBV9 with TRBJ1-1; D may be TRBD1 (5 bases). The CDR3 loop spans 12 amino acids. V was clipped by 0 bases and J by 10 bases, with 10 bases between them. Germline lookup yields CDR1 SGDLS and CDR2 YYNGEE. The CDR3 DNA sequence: TGTGCCAGCAGCGTAGGAAATGGGGGAGCTTTCTTT. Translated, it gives CASSVGNGGAFF.

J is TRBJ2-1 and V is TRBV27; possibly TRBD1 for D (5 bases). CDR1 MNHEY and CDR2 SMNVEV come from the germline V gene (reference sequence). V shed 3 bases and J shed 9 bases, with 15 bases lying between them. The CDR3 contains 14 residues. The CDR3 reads CASSFSRPTGEQFF. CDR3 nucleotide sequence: TGTGCCAGCAGTTTTTCCCGGCCCACAGGTGAGCAGTTCTTC.

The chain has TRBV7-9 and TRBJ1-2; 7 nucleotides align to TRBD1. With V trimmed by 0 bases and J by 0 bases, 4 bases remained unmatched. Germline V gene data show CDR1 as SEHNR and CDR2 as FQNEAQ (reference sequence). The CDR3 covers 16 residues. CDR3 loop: CASSLATGAPNYGYTF. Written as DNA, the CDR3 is TGTGCCAGCAGCTTAGCTACAGGGGCTCCTAACTATGGCTACACCTTC.

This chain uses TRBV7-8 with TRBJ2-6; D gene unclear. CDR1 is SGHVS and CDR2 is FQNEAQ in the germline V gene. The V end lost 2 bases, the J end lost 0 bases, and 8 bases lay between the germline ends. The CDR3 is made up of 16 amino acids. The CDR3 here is CASSLYKDSGANVLTF. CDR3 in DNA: TGTGCCAGCAGCTTATATAAGGACTCTGGGGCCAACGTCCTGACTTTC.

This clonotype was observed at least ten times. CDR3 nucleotide sequence: TGCAGCGTTGAGGGGGGGAGCTCAACAGATACGCAGTATTTT. This codes for CSVEGGSSTDTQYF. J is TRBJ2-3 and V is TRBV29-1; 7 nucleotides match TRBD2. The CDR3 contains 14 residues. Germline-derived CDR1 and CDR2 are SQVTM and ANQGSEA. Losses at the gene ends were 3 bases for V and 3 bases for J; bases not matched to a gene: 6.

CDR3 bases: TGTGCCAGCAGTTATAGCGGGGGACGGCGCAATGAGCAGTACTTC. Translated: CASSYSGGRRNEQYF. This chain links TRBV6-2 or TRBV6-3 with TRBJ2-5; 9 bases are a match to TRBD2. Germline V gene sequence: CDR1 MNHEY, CDR2 SVGEGT. The CDR3 is 15 residues long. V shed 3 bases and J 11 bases; nucleotides not matched to a gene: 13.

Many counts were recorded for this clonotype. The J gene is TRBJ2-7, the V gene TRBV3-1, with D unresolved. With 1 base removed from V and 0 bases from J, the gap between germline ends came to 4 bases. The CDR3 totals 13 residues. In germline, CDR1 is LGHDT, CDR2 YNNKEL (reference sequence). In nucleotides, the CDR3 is TGTGCCAGCAGCCAAGGGTTCTCCTACGAGCAGTACTTC. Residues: CASSQGFSYEQYF.

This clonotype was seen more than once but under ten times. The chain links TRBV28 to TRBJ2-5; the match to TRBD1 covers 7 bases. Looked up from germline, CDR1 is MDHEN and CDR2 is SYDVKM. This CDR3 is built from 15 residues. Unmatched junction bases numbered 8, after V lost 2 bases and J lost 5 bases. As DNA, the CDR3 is TGTGCCAGCAGTTTAATAGGGGGCGCCCGGGAGACCCAGTACTTC. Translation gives CASSLIGGARETQYF.

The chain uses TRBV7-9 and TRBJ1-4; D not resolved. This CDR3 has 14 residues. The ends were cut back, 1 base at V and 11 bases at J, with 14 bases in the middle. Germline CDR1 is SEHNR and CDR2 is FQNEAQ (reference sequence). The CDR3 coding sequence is TGTGCCAGCAGCTTAGATCGGGATTTCCCGAAACTGTTTTTT. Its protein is CASSLDRDFPKLFF.

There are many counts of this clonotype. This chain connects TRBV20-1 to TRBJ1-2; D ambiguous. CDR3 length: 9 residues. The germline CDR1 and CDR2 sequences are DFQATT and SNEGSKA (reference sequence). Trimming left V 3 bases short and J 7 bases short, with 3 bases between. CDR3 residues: CSARGGYTF. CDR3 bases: TGCAGTGCTAGGGGTGGCTACACCTTC.

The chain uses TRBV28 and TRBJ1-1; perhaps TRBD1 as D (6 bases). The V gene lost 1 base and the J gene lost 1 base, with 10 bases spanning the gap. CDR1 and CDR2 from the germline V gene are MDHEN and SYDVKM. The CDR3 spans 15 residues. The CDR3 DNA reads TGTGCCAGCAGTTTATCGGCCAGGGGGAACACTGAAGCTTTCTTT. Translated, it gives CASSLSARGNTEAFF.

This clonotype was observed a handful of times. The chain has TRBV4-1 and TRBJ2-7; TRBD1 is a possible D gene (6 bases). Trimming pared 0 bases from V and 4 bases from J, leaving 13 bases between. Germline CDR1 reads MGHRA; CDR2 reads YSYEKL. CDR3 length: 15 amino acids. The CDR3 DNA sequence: TGCGCCAGCAGCCAAGACCGGGACATACCATACGAGCAGTACTTC. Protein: CASSQDRDIPYEQYF.